This T cell receptor beta chain was sequenced during a study of blood T cells in healthy people across ages. Using a J-beta primer mix together with a sample-barcoded 5' primer, a second PCR was run for about 6 to 12 cycles. Using its own MiXCR run on the 5' RACE reads, TCRdb lists one record per CDR3 protein. In the table there are 1.2 million to 1.5 million distinct CDR3 sequences, approximately 63% of which are singletons. Every donor gave 9.5 to 10 milliliters of peripheral blood. This clonotype was seen at least ten times. The sequencing input was blood. This receptor was obtained from a man between 18 and 35 years old in good health.

CDR3 amino acids: CASSLSGGVYNEQFF. CDR3 sequence (DNA): TGTGCCAGCAGCCTTAGCGGGGGGGTTTACAATGAGCAGTTCTTC. The J gene is TRBJ2-1, the V gene TRBV12-3 or TRBV12-4; 11 bases agree with TRBD2. The CDR3 length is 15 residues. V lost 6 bases, J lost 4 bases, and 5 bases stayed unmatched.